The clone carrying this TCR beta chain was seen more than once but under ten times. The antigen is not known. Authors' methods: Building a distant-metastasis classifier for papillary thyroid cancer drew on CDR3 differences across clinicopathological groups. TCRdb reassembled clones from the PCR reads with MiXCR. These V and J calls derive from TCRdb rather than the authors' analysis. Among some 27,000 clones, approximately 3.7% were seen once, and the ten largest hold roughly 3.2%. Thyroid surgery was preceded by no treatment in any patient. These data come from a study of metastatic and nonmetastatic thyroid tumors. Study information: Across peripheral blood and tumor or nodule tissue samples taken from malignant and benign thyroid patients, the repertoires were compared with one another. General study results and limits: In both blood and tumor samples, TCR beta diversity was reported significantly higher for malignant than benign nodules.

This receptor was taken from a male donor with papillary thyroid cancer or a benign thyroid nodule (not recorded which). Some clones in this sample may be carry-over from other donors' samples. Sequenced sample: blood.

CDR3: CASSAPGVQQYF. CDR3 coding DNA: TGTGCCAGCAGCGCCCCCGGTGTACAGCAGTACTTC. V and J are TRBV9 and TRBJ2-7, with D unresolved. Trimming took 3 bases from V and 8 from J, leaving 12 bases between them. Germline V gene data show CDR1 as SGDLS and CDR2 as YYNGEE. This CDR3 comprises 12 residues.